The 9 T cell receptor beta chains below all came from one sample that was sequenced in a study of T cells in Graves' hyperthyroidism and ophthalmopathy. Amplification targeted TCR beta CDR3 regions from RNA transcripts. The HTBI primer set was used in a first-round RT-PCR of the TCR CDR3. TCRdb re-analysed the multiplex PCR reads in MiXCR, keeping a single row per CDR3 protein. Here the sample spans over 150,000 distinct CDR3 sequences, approximately 16% being singletons. Source material: blood. These receptors were taken from a woman aged 45-65 years with Graves' hyperthyroidism.

The chain recombines TRBV9 with TRBJ1-4, with TRBD1 matching 9 bases. J gave up 5 bases and V 1 base, and 3 bases lay outside the gene matches. The CDR3 totals 15 residues. Germline V gene data show CDR1 as SGDLS and CDR2 as YYNGEE. CDR3 coding DNA: TGTGCCAGCAGCGTATCAGACAGGGGGAATGAAAAACTGTTTTTT. It translates to CASSVSDRGNEKLFF.

V and J are TRBV20-1 and TRBJ2-1; D is unresolved. Trimming left V 2 bases short and J 6 bases short, with 17 bases between. This CDR3 is built from 15 residues. The germline V gene encodes CDR1 DFQATT and CDR2 SNEGSKA (reference sequence). CDR3 region: CSARRPSGVTNEQFF. CDR3 sequence (DNA): TGCAGTGCTAGAAGACCAAGTGGGGTAACCAATGAGCAGTTCTTC.

CDR3 nucleotide sequence: TGCAGCGTTGAAGATCCCGTTCAGGGGCGATCCTACGAGCAGTACTTC. Its translation is CSVEDPVQGRSYEQYF. The chain combines TRBV29-1 with TRBJ2-7; D possibly corresponds to TRBD1 (6 bases). The germline gives CDR1 SQVTM, CDR2 ANQGSEA. The CDR3 has 16 residues. Trimming took 0 bases from V and 1 from J, leaving 16 bases between them.

The rearrangement links TRBV19 to TRBJ1-5; a weak D match, TRBD1 (5 bases). The germline CDR1 and CDR2 sequences are LNHDA and SQIVND (reference sequence). V gave up 10 bases and J gave up 3 bases, with 13 bases separating them. This CDR3 comprises 13 residues. In nucleotides, the CDR3 is TGTGCCACCCTGGGACGGATCAATCAGCCCCAGCATTTT. Translation gives CATLGRINQPQHF.

This clonotype was detected a few times. The junction departs from germline at one end; a sequencing error may be responsible. The rearrangement uses TRBV7-7 and TRBJ2-1; D is uncertain. This CDR3 comprises 12 residues. CDR1 is SSHAT and CDR2 is FNYEAQ in the germline V gene (reference sequence). CDR3 region: CASSLGAGEQFF. CDR3 DNA: TGTGCTAGCAGCTTAGGTGCTGGTGAGCAGTTCTTC.

This clonotype was seen more than once but under ten times. The rearrangement uses TRBV4-2 and TRBJ2-3; D is unresolved. V lost 2 bases to trimming and J lost 2 bases, with 14 bases between them. Germline V gene data show CDR1 as LGHNA and CDR2 as YNFKEQ. The CDR3 is made up of 16 amino acids. CDR3: CASSQQAQSPTDTQYF. CDR3 in DNA: TGTGCCAGCAGCCAACAAGCCCAGTCGCCCACAGATACGCAGTATTTT.

This clonotype showed up many times. The chain employs TRBV25-1 and TRBJ2-7; 10 bases match TRBD1. CDR3 size: 14 residues. Looked up from germline, CDR1 is MGHDK and CDR2 is SYGVNS. The V segment lost 4 bases and the J segment 3 bases; nucleotides outside the gene matches: 3. The CDR3 region is CASSAGQGVYEQYF. The DNA for the CDR3 is TGTGCCAGCAGTGCCGGACAGGGGGTCTACGAGCAGTACTTC.

This clonotype occurred many times. The chain is built from TRBV5-6 and TRBJ2-3; 7 nucleotides match TRBD1. The CDR3 loop spans 15 amino acids. Germline V gene sequence: CDR1 SGHDT, CDR2 YYEEEE. The trim removed 4 bases at V and 0 bases at J, leaving 5 bases unmatched. CDR3 sequence reads: CASSQDRASTDTQYF. The DNA of the CDR3 is TGTGCCAGCAGCCAAGACAGGGCCAGCACAGATACGCAGTATTTT. The entire variable domain, with the rest obtained from reference TRBV5-6 and TRBJ2-3, is as follows: DAGVTQSPTHLIKTRGQQVTLRCSPKSGHDTVSWYQQALGQGPQFIFQYYEEEERQRGNFPDRFSGHQFPNYSSELNVNALLLGDSALYLCASSQDRASTDTQYFGPGTRLTVL.

The chain uses TRBV7-8 and TRBJ2-1; 8 bases are a match to TRBD1. Germline V gene sequence: CDR1 SGHVS, CDR2 FQNEAQ. The J segment lost 0 bases and the V segment lost 5 bases, leaving 9 bases of the junction unmatched. The CDR3 has 17 amino acids. The CDR3 region is CASSPSRTGSSYNEQFF. As DNA, the CDR3 is TGTGCCAGCAGCCCCTCCCGGACAGGGAGCTCCTACAATGAGCAGTTCTTC.